One sample yielded the 9 T cell receptor beta chains listed below, sequenced in a study of post-analysis software for immune sequencing data. Antigens of these TCRs are unknown. Findings and caveats of the study: When patients were compared with controls, four to six TRBV segments were more frequent, TRBV5-6, TRBV5-1 and TRBV20-1 among them.

TCR beta cDNA libraries included unique molecular identifiers. TCRdb re-called the PCR reads with MiXCR, one entry per CDR3 protein. The table lists 750,000 to 950,000 distinct CDR3 sequences, around 50% of them singletons. What was sequenced was blood. Source of these receptors: a girl between 10 and 17 years old with multiple sclerosis.

This chain links TRBV9 with TRBJ2-5; D remains ambiguous. The CDR3 totals 14 residues. Trimming removed 0 bases at V and 0 bases at J, with 6 bases between. Germline CDR1 SGDLS, CDR2 YYNGEE. The DNA of the CDR3 is TGTGCCAGCAGCGTAGGATGGAACCAAGAGACCCAGTACTTC. The encoded protein is CASSVGWNQETQYF.

The chain is built from TRBV7-9 and TRBJ2-1, with TRBD2 matching 10 bases. CDR3 length: 17 residues. V gave up 4 bases and J gave up 8 bases; unmatched junction bases: 14. Looked up from germline, CDR1 is SEHNR and CDR2 is FQNEAQ (reference sequence). The CDR3 DNA sequence: TGTGCCAGCAGCTCCCCCGGGAGCGGGAGGGCCGTGGATGAGCAGTTCTTC. This translates into CASSSPGSGRAVDEQFF.

V and J are TRBV9 and TRBJ2-1; maybe TRBD1 (6 bases). The CDR3 runs 16 residues. Per the germline V gene, CDR1 is SGDLS and CDR2 is YYNGEE. Trimming pared 0 bases from V and 0 bases from J, leaving 10 bases between. The CDR3 loop is CASSVEGRGSYNEQFF. In DNA form, the CDR3 reads TGTGCCAGCAGCGTAGAGGGCAGGGGCTCCTACAATGAGCAGTTCTTC.

V usage is TRBV19 and J usage is TRBJ2-3; possibly TRBD2 for D (6 bases). V was clipped by 10 bases and J by 2 bases, with 16 bases between them. The CDR3 has 14 residues. The germline V gene encodes CDR1 LNHDA and CDR2 SQIVND (reference sequence). Written as DNA, the CDR3 is TGTGCCACATCATTGGCGGGGACCACAGATACGCAGTATTTT. Translating gives CATSLAGTTDTQYF.

This sequence joins TRBV29-1 and TRBJ1-2; D gene uncertain. The CDR3 has 11 residues. V was cut by 7 bases and J by 8 bases, with 14 bases left in between. From germline, CDR1 is SQVTM and CDR2 ANQGSEA. In nucleotides, the CDR3 is TGCAGCGCGTGGGATGCGAGAGGCTACACCTTC. Translating it yields CSAWDARGYTF. Combining the CDR3 with reference TRBV29-1 and TRBJ1-2 gives the whole variable domain SAVISQKPSRDICQRGTSLTIQCQVDSQVTMMFWYRQQPGQSLTLIATANQGSEATYESGFVIDKFPISRPNLTFSTLTVSNMSPEDSSIYLCSAWDARGYTFGSGTRLTVV.

This rearrangement joins TRBV6-4 to TRBJ1-6; no clear D gene. The germline V gene has CDR1 MRHNA and CDR2 SNTAGT. The CDR3 loop spans 13 amino acids. Between the trimmed V and J ends, which lost 0 bases and 13 bases, there was a span of 10 bases. The CDR3: CASSDSGETPLHF. The DNA for the CDR3 is TGTGCCAGCAGTGACTCAGGAGAGACCCCCCTCCACTTT.

In this sample, this clonotype turned up many times. The V and J genes are TRBV5-1 and TRBJ2-7, with 9 bases fitting TRBD1. Per germline, CDR1 SGHRS and CDR2 YFSETQ. The V segment lost 3 bases and the J segment 2 bases; nucleotides outside the gene matches: 3. CDR3 length: 14 amino acids. CDR3 DNA sequence: TGCGCCAGCAGCTCTGGGACAGGGACCTACGAGCAGTACTTC. Translated, it gives CASSSGTGTYEQYF.

The V call is TRBV5-1, the J call TRBJ2-1; D may be TRBD1 (8 bases). Germline CDR1 is SGHRS and CDR2 is YFSETQ. V dropped 4 bases and J dropped 9 bases, with 20 bases sitting between them. CDR3 length: 15 residues. The CDR3 bases are TGCGCCAGCAGCCCCGGACAGGGACTACACGGTGAGCAGTTCTTC. Amino acid sequence: CASSPGQGLHGEQFF.

This clonotype was recorded once. The chain's CDR3 is CASSLMGVSYNSPLHF. CDR3 bases: TGTGCCAGCAGCTTAATGGGGGTCTCCTATAATTCACCCCTCCACTTT. The chain carries TRBV7-6 and TRBJ1-6, with D maybe TRBD1 (5 bases). CDR1 and CDR2 from the germline V gene are SGHVS and FNYEAQ. With 2 bases removed from V and 0 bases from J, the gap between germline ends came to 8 bases. The CDR3 extends over 16 amino acids. The variable domain in full, with the rest retrieved from reference TRBV7-6 and TRBJ1-6, is GAGVSQSPRYKVTKRGQDVALRCDPISGHVSLYWYRQALGQGPEFLTYFNYEAQQDKSGLPNDRFSAERPEGSISTLTIQRTEQRDSAMYRCASSLMGVSYNSPLHFGNGTRLTVT.